The 31 T cell receptor beta chains given below trace back to one sample, sequenced in a study of lymphopenia after photon versus proton radiotherapy. Using immunoSEQ multiplex PCR, the repertoire was profiled, and TCRdb retains in-frame clones only, with some absent. This sample has about 7,300 clones, with about four fifths found just once. Sequencing was performed on peripheral blood, taken from a patient treated with photon-based radiotherapy. The receptors originated from a man aged 25-45 years with gastric cancer.

This chain joins TRBV7-8 and TRBJ1-6; D remains ambiguous. The CDR3 totals 16 residues. CDR1 is SGHVS and CDR2 is FQNEAQ in the germline V gene. With 1 base removed from V and 0 bases from J, the gap between germline ends came to 7 bases. CDR3 residues: CASSLEGSSYNSPLHF. The CDR3 DNA follows: TGTGCCAGCAGCTTAGAGGGAAGCTCCTATAATTCACCCCTCCACTTT.

This chain links TRBV5-6 with TRBJ2-7; 14 bases fit TRBD2. Germline lookup yields CDR1 SGHDT and CDR2 YYEEEE. The length of the CDR3 is 18 residues. The V gene end was trimmed by 3 bases and the J gene end by 1 base; junction bases not matched to a gene: 9. CDR3 nucleotide sequence: TGTGCCAGCAGCTCCAGGGGACTAGCGGGAGAATGGTCCTACGAGCAGTACTTC. This translates into CASSSRGLAGEWSYEQYF.

CDR3 region: CASTDRGGPMNTEAFF. The CDR3 DNA reads as TGTGCCAGCACCGACAGGGGCGGGCCCATGAACACTGAAGCTTTCTTT. The chain has TRBV11-2 and TRBJ1-1, with 8 positions matching TRBD1. Germline V gene sequence: CDR1 SGHAT, CDR2 FQNNGV. After removal of 7 bases from V and 0 bases from J, the junction contained 10 bases not matched to a gene. This CDR3 region has 16 residues.

V usage is TRBV6-5 and J usage is TRBJ2-6, with D possibly matching TRBD1 (6 bases). Trimming stripped 5 bases from V and 2 bases from J, with 10 bases between. This CDR3 has 15 residues. Germline values: CDR1 MNHEY, CDR2 SVGAGI. CDR3 loop: CASSHGQTGANVLTF. For the CDR3, the DNA is TGTGCCAGCAGTCACGGACAGACTGGGGCCAACGTCCTGACTTTC.

The CDR3 DNA reads as TGTGCCAGCAGCCCAAGGGCGGGAGTAACCTACGAGCAGTACTTC. It specifies CASSPRAGVTYEQYF. The V and J genes are TRBV14 and TRBJ2-7, with TRBD2 matching 7 bases. The ends lost 4 bases at V and 2 bases at J; junction bases unmatched: 8. Per the germline V gene, CDR1 is SGHDN and CDR2 is FVKESK. The CDR3 runs 15 residues.

V gene TRBV7-2 combines with J gene TRBJ2-2, with D possibly being TRBD1 (6 bases). V was shortened by 3 bases and J by 6 bases, with 14 bases between the two germline ends. There are 15 residues in the CDR3. The germline gives CDR1 SGHTA, CDR2 FQGNSA. The CDR3 DNA reads TGTGCCAGCAGCTTTCCCCCACAGGGCTCCGGGGAGCTGTTTTTT. It encodes CASSFPPQGSGELFF.

This clone was observed a handful of times. The chain carries TRBV9 and TRBJ1-1, with 7 bases identical to TRBD1. CDR1 is SGDLS, CDR2 YYNGEE, per germline. V dropped 3 bases and J dropped 3; count of bases not matched to a gene: 2. This CDR3 comprises 13 residues. In nucleotides, the CDR3 is TGTGCCAGCAGCGCAGGACAGGACACTGAAGCTTTCTTT. Its translation is CASSAGQDTEAFF.

The chain recombines TRBV19 with TRBJ2-5; 13 nucleotides line up with TRBD2. V lost 5 bases to trimming and J lost 3 bases; unmatched junction nucleotides: 6. Germline V gene sequence: CDR1 LNHDA, CDR2 SQIVND (reference sequence). The CDR3 consists of 16 residues. The CDR3 protein is CASSPGLAGAKETQYF. The DNA of the CDR3 is TGTGCCAGTAGTCCCGGACTAGCGGGAGCCAAAGAGACCCAGTACTTC.

J is TRBJ1-1 and V is TRBV21-1; the tabulated D call, TRBD1, remains unverified against the DNA. TRBV21-1 is described as a pseudogene. The CDR3 runs to 15 residues. CDR3 in amino acids: CASSKYYTGGTEAFF. In nucleotides, the CDR3 is TGTGCCAGCAGCAAATACTATACAGGGGGAACTGAAGCTTTCTTT.

This clone appeared a few times. V usage is TRBV7-9 and J usage is TRBJ2-7; 14 bases agree with TRBD2. The J segment lost 5 bases and the V segment lost 6 bases, leaving 6 bases of the junction unmatched. CDR3 length equals 15 residues. Germline CDR1 SEHNR, CDR2 FQNEAQ (reference sequence). The CDR3 DNA reads TGTGCCAGCAGACAGGGACTAGCGGGGGAGAACGAGCAGTACTTC. The encoded protein is CASRQGLAGENEQYF.

The chain has TRBV2 and TRBJ2-5, with D perhaps matching TRBD2 (6 bases). Germline CDR1 and CDR2: SNHLY and FYNNEI. V was clipped by 4 bases and J by 3 bases, with 9 bases between them. The CDR3 consists of 13 residues. Here the CDR3 DNA reads TGTGCCAGCAGTGGGTTAGCGGAAGAGACCCAGTACTTC. Protein sequence: CASSGLAEETQYF. The variable domain in full, with the rest retrieved from reference TRBV2 and TRBJ2-5, is EPEVTQTPSHQVTQMGQEVILRCVPISNHLYFYWYRQILGQKVEFLVSFYNNEISEKSEIFDDQFSVERPDGSNFTLKIRSTKLEDSAMYFCASSGLAEETQYFGPGTRLLVL.

The CDR3 region is CASDRASSGNTIYF. The CDR3 region has the DNA TGTGCCAGCGACAGGGCAAGCTCTGGAAACACCATATATTTT. The chain combines TRBV6-1 with TRBJ1-3, with 7 bases fitting TRBD1. CDR1 is MNHNS, CDR2 SASEGT, per germline. V shed 8 bases, J shed 0 bases, and the junction held 4 bases outside the gene matches. CDR3 length: 14 residues.

The count of this clone is one. V gene TRBV6-4 combines with J gene TRBJ2-4; tentatively, D is TRBD1 (6 bases). The germline V and J ends were trimmed by 5 bases and 2 bases, with 22 bases remaining between them. Germline V gene lookup returns CDR1 MRHNA and CDR2 SNTAGT. The CDR3 spans 18 residues. In DNA, the CDR3 is TGTGCCAGCAGTTACCGCATACCGGGACAATCAACCAAAAACATTCAGTACTTC. Protein product: CASSYRIPGQSTKNIQYF.

This clone ranks as medium-sized (0.01 to 0.1%). V gene TRBV28 combines with J gene TRBJ1-2; TRBD1 agrees at 11 bases. Looked up from germline, CDR1 is MDHEN and CDR2 is SYDVKM. This CDR3 has 14 residues. Trimming took 6 bases from V and 7 from J; bases not matched to a gene: 7. The CDR3 sequence: CASSRTGGGLGYTF. CDR3 in DNA: TGTGCCAGCAGCCGGACAGGGGGCGGTCTTGGCTACACCTTC.

The chain carries TRBV2 and TRBJ1-1; the D gene is possibly TRBD1 (5 bases). This CDR3 region has 13 residues. Between the trimmed V and J ends, which lost 7 bases and 3 bases, there was a span of 12 bases. Germline V gives CDR1 SNHLY, CDR2 FYNNEI. In DNA form, the CDR3 reads TGTGCCAGCACTTTACAGGCGGACACTGAAGCTTTCTTT. This encodes CASTLQADTEAFF.

The rearrangement joins TRBV7-2 to TRBJ2-7; D ambiguous. This CDR3 is 14 amino acids long. The V end was cut by 6 bases, the J end by 1 base, with 13 bases between. CDR1 is SGHTA, CDR2 FQGNSA, per germline. The CDR3 reads CASSFAQASYEQYF. The CDR3 DNA sequence: TGTGCCAGCAGTTTTGCCCAGGCTTCCTACGAGCAGTACTTC.

Remarks on this clone: One end of the junction varies from germline; a read error may be responsible. This CDR3 is also generated by other DNA sequences in the sample. V usage is TRBV6-1 and J usage is TRBJ2-7, with 11 bases fitting TRBD1. CDR3 length: 14 amino acids. Germline assignment: CDR1 MNHNS and CDR2 SASEGT. The chain's CDR3 is CASSEGTGGDEQYF. In DNA, the CDR3 is TGTGCTAGCAGTGAAGGGACAGGGGGTGACGAGCAGTACTTC.

The rearrangement uses TRBV6-5 and TRBJ1-1; D gene uncertain. This CDR3 has 12 amino acids. Trimming stripped 0 bases from V and 5 bases from J, with 4 bases between. Per germline, CDR1 MNHEY and CDR2 SVGAGI. CDR3 nucleotides: TGTGCCAGCAGTTACTCGGCTACTGAAGCTTTCTTT. Translated, it gives CASSYSATEAFF.

There are a few counts of this clone. The rearrangement links TRBV6-1 to TRBJ2-2; 7 bases line up with TRBD2. The CDR3 runs to 16 residues. With 1 base clipped from V and 4 bases from J, the junction kept 6 bases outside the gene matches. Germline V gene data show CDR1 as MNHNS and CDR2 as SASEGT. The CDR3: CASSEGLALTTGELFF. The CDR3 region has the DNA TGTGCCAGCAGTGAAGGACTAGCTTTAACCACCGGGGAGCTGTTTTTT.

The chain recombines TRBV6-5 with TRBJ2-3; 9 nucleotides match TRBD2. CDR3 length: 15 residues. From germline, CDR1 is MNHEY and CDR2 SVGAGI. V lost 8 bases to trimming and J lost 1 base; unmatched junction nucleotides: 7. The CDR3 sequence: CASRYVAGGTDTQYF. CDR3 in DNA: TGTGCCAGCCGATACGTAGCGGGAGGCACAGATACGCAGTATTTT.

The gene calls are TRBV2 and TRBJ2-1, with TRBD2 as a possible D gene (6 bases). V was clipped by 4 bases and J by 6 bases, with 10 bases between them. Per germline, CDR1 SNHLY and CDR2 FYNNEI. CDR3 length: 13 residues. CDR3 bases: TGTGCCAGCAGTGGTTATAGCGGCAATGAGCAGTTCTTC. It translates to CASSGYSGNEQFF. The variable domain in full, with the rest retrieved from reference TRBV2 and TRBJ2-1, is EPEVTQTPSHQVTQMGQEVILRCVPISNHLYFYWYRQILGQKVEFLVSFYNNEISEKSEIFDDQFSVERPDGSNFTLKIRSTKLEDSAMYFCASSGYSGNEQFFGPGTRLTVL.

The chain uses TRBV5-1 and TRBJ2-7; no firm D call. Germline V gene sequence: CDR1 SGHRS, CDR2 YFSETQ. The CDR3 contains 15 residues. V lost 0 bases and J 1 base, leaving 11 bases between the germline ends. In DNA form, the CDR3 reads TGCGCCAGCAGCTTGGGGCATGCGGATTCCTACGAGCAGTACTTC. Protein product: CASSLGHADSYEQYF.

This chain uses TRBV6-5 with TRBJ1-2, with D possibly matching TRBD1 (5 bases). Germline V gives CDR1 MNHEY, CDR2 SVGAGI. The CDR3 contains 12 residues. The chain's CDR3 is CASWGGFYGYTF. In DNA form, the CDR3 reads TGTGCTAGCTGGGGGGGGTTCTATGGCTACACCTTC.

The rearrangement links TRBV19 to TRBJ2-3; TRBD1 matches at 9 bases. Germline trimming cut 6 bases from V and 3 bases from J; bases unmatched to any gene: 4. Germline V gives CDR1 LNHDA, CDR2 SQIVND (reference sequence). The CDR3 runs to 14 residues. This chain's CDR3 is CASRDRGGTDTQYF. The CDR3 DNA sequence: TGTGCCAGTAGAGACAGGGGGGGGACAGATACGCAGTATTTT.

The chain has TRBV7-8 and TRBJ1-5, with D perhaps TRBD1 (5 bases). Germline-derived CDR1 and CDR2 are SGHVS and FQNEAQ. The CDR3 consists of 15 residues. Trimming cost V 0 bases and J 8 bases, with 14 bases left between them. In DNA form, the CDR3 reads TGTGCCAGCAGCTTAGCGTGGGGGAGTAGAGAGCCCCAGCATTTT. As protein: CASSLAWGSREPQHF.

The chain recombines TRBV7-8 with TRBJ1-6; a weak D match, TRBD1 (6 bases). The CDR3 is 14 residues long. Germline CDR1 and CDR2: SGHVS and FQNEAQ. Trimming stripped 5 bases from V and 7 bases from J, with 12 bases between. The CDR3 sequence is CASSLQGGNSPLHF. CDR3 nucleotides: TGTGCCAGCAGCCTACAGGGTGGGAATTCACCCCTCCACTTT.

This chain joins TRBV28 and TRBJ2-3; 16 bases fit TRBD2. Germline CDR1 MDHEN, CDR2 SYDVKM. V dropped 5 bases and J dropped 5; count of bases not matched to a gene: 16. The CDR3 is 20 amino acids. CDR3 in DNA: TGTGCCAGCAGTATCGGGACTAGCGGGAGGGCCTCTTTTTCGATAGATACGCAGTATTTT. The encoded protein is CASSIGTSGRASFSIDTQYF.

The chain combines TRBV12-5 with TRBJ1-1; 8 bases fit TRBD1. Losses at the gene ends were 6 bases for V and 1 base for J; bases not matched to a gene: 13. The CDR3 consists of 17 residues. Germline V gene data show CDR1 as LGHNT and CDR2 as FRNRAP. CDR3 nucleotides: TGTGCTAGTGGCACAGGACAGGGTGAGTGGGGGAACACTGAAGCTTTCTTT. This translates into CASGTGQGEWGNTEAFF. The complete variable domain, with remaining parts taken from reference TRBV12-5 and TRBJ1-1, reads DARVTQTPRHKVTEMGQEVTMRCQPILGHNTVFWYRQTMMQGLELLAYFRNRAPLDDSGMPKDRFSAEMPDATLATLKIQPSEPRDSAVYFCASGTGQGEWGNTEAFFGQGTRLTVV.

V usage is TRBV4-2 and J usage is TRBJ2-1; 8 nucleotides match TRBD2. Germline-derived CDR1 and CDR2 are LGHNA and YNFKEQ. V shed 1 base and J 4 bases; nucleotides not matched to a gene: 3. The CDR3 has 15 amino acids. Here the CDR3 DNA reads TGTGCCAGCAGCCAAGCGGCGGGGGGTTACAATGAGCAGTTCTTC. It is translated as CASSQAAGGYNEQFF.

The rearrangement joins TRBV5-8 to TRBJ1-5, with a possible D match to TRBD1 (5 bases). The CDR3 has 15 amino acids. Germline CDR1 and CDR2: SGHTS and YDEGEE. Between the trimmed V and J ends, which lost 2 bases and 1 base, there was a span of 10 bases. This CDR3 reads CASSFQGKSNQPQHF. In nucleotides, the CDR3 is TGTGCCAGCAGCTTTCAGGGAAAGAGCAATCAGCCCCAGCATTTT. Variable domain in full (rest from reference TRBV5-8 and TRBJ1-5): EAGVTQSPTHLIKTRGQQATLRCSPISGHTSVYWYQQALGLGLQFLLWYDEGEERNRGNFPPRFSGRQFPNYSSELNVNALELEDSALYLCASSFQGKSNQPQHFGDGTRLSIL.

V usage is TRBV6-6 and J usage is TRBJ2-1; TRBD2 aligns across 9 bases. The CDR3 is 16 residues long. The J segment lost 7 bases and the V segment lost 5 bases, leaving 12 bases of the junction unmatched. CDR1 is MNHNY and CDR2 is SVGAGI in the germline V gene (reference sequence). The CDR3 is CASSATRGSGGNEQFF. The CDR3 region has the DNA TGTGCCAGCAGTGCAACTCGGGGGAGCGGGGGGAATGAGCAGTTCTTC.